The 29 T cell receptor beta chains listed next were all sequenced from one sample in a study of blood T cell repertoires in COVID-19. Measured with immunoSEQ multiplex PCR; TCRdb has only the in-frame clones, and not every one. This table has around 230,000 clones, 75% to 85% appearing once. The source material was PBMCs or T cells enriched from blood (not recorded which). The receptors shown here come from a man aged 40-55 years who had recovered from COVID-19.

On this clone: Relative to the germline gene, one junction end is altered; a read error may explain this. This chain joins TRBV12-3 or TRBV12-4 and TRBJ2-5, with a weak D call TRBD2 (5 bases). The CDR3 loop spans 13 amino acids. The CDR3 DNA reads TGTGCCAGCAGGTTAGGAGGCACGGAGACCCAGTACTTC. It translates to CASRLGGTETQYF.

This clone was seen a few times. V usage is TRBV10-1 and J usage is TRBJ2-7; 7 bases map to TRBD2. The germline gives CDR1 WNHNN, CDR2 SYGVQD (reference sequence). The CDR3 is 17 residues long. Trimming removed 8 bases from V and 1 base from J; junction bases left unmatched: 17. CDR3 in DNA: TGCGCCAGCCCTGAGGGAGGGCGATTCAGAAGTTCCTACGAGCAGTACTTC. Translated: CASPEGGRFRSSYEQYF.

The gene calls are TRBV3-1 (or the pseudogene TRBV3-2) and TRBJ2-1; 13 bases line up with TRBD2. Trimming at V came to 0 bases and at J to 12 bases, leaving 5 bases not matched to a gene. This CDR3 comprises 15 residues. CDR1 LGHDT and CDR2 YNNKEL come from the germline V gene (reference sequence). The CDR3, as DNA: TGTGCCAGCAGCCAAGATTGGACTAGCGGGGGACCGCAGTTCTTC. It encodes CASSQDWTSGGPQFF.

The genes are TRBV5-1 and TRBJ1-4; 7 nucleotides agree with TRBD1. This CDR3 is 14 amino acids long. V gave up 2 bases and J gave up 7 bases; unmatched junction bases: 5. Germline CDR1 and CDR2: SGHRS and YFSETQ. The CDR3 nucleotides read TGCGCCAGCAGCTTACAGGGGCGGGGTGAAAAACTGTTTTTT. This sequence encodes CASSLQGRGEKLFF.

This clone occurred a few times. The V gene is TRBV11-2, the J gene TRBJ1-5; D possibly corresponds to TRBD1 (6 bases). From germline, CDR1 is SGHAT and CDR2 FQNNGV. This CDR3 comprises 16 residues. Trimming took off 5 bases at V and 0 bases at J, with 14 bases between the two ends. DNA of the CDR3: TGTGCCAGCAGCATCCGGGACACATATAGCAATCAGCCCCAGCATTTT. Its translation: CASSIRDTYSNQPQHF.

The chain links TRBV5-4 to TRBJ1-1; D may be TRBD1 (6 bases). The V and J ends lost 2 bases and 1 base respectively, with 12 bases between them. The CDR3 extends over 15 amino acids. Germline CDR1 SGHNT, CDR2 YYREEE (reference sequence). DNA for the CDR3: TGTGCCAGCAGCTTCGGCGACAGGCCGAACACTGAAGCTTTCTTT. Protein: CASSFGDRPNTEAFF.

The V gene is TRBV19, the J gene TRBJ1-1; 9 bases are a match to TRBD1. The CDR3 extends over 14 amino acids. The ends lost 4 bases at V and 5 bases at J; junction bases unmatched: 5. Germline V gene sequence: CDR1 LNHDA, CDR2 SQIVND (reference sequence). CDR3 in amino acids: CASSRGDRETEAFF. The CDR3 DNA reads TGTGCCAGTAGTAGGGGGGACAGGGAAACTGAAGCTTTCTTT.

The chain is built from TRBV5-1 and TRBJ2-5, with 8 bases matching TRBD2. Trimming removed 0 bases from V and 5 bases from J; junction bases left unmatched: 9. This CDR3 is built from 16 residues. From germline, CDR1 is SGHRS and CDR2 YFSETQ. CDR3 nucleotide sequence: TGCGCCAGCAGCTTGGCCGCGGGGGGCGCGTGGGAGACCCAGTACTTC. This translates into CASSLAAGGAWETQYF.

CDR3 amino acids: CASSLQGTGELFF. CDR3 DNA sequence: TGTGCCAGCAGCTTACAGGGAACCGGGGAGCTGTTTTTT. The chain combines TRBV7-3 with TRBJ2-2, with TRBD1 as a possible D gene (5 bases). The CDR3 has 13 amino acids. Germline V gene lookup returns CDR1 SGHTA and CDR2 FQGTGA. V gave up 2 bases and J gave up 5 bases, with 6 bases separating them.

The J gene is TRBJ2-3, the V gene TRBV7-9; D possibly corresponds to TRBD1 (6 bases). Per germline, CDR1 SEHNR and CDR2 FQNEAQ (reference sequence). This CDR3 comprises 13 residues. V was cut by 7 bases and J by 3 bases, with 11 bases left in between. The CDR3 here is CASIIQGTDTQYF. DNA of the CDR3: TGTGCCAGCATCATACAGGGTACAGATACGCAGTATTTT.

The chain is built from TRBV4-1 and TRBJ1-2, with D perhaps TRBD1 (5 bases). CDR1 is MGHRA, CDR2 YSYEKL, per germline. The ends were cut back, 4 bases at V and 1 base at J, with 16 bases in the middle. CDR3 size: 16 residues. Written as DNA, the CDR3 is TGCGCCAGCAGCCTAGTACGGGGGGAACATAACTATGGCTACACCTTC. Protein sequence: CASSLVRGEHNYGYTF.

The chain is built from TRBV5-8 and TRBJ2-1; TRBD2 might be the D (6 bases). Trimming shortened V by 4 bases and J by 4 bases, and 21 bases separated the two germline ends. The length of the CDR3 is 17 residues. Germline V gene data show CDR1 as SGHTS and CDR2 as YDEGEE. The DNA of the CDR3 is TGTGCCAGCAGCCGGGGGACGGGAGTTGCCGTATACAATGAGCAGTTCTTC. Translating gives CASSRGTGVAVYNEQFF.

In DNA form, the CDR3 reads TGTGCCAGCTCACCGACTAGCAATGAGCAGTTCTTC. Translating gives CASSPTSNEQFF. The V call is TRBV18, the J call TRBJ2-1; a weak D match, TRBD2 (6 bases). CDR3 length: 12 residues. The germline gives CDR1 KGHSH, CDR2 LQKENI. Trimming took 3 bases from V and 6 from J, leaving 6 bases between them.

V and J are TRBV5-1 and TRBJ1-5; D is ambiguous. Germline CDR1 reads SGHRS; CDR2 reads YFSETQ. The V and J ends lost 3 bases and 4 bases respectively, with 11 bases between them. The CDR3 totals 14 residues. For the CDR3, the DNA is TGCGCCAGCAGCTCGGACGGAGGAAATCAGCCCCAGCATTTT. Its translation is CASSSDGGNQPQHF. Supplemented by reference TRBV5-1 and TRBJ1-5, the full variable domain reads KAGVTQTPRYLIKTRGQQVTLSCSPISGHRSVSWYQQTPGQGLQFLFEYFSETQRNKGNFPGRFSGRQFSNSRSEMNVSTLELGDSALYLCASSSDGGNQPQHFGDGTRLSIL.

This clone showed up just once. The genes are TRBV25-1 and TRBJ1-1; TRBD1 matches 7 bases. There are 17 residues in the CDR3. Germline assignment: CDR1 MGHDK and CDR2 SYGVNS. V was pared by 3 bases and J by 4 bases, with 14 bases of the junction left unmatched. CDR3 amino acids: CASSDSLLGTVLTEAFF. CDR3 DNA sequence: TGTGCCAGCAGTGATAGTCTACTTGGGACAGTACTCACTGAAGCTTTCTTT. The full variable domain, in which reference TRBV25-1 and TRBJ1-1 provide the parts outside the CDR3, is EADIYQTPRYLVIGTGKKITLECSQTMGHDKMYWYQQDPGMELHLIHYSYGVNSTEKGDLSSESTVSRIRTEHFPLTLESARPSHTSQYLCASSDSLLGTVLTEAFFGQGTRLTVV.

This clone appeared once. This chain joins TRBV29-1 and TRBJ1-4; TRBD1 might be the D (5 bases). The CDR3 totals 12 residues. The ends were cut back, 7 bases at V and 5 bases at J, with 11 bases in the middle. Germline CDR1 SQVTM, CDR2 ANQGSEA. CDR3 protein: CSASRQNEKLFF. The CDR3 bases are TGCAGCGCCAGCAGACAGAATGAAAAACTGTTTTTT. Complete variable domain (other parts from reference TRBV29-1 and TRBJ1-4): SAVISQKPSRDICQRGTSLTIQCQVDSQVTMMFWYRQQPGQSLTLIATANQGSEATYESGFVIDKFPISRPNLTFSTLTVSNMSPEDSSIYLCSASRQNEKLFFGSGTQLSVL.

CDR3 sequence: CSVERVAPRGEQFF. CDR3 bases: TGCAGCGTTGAGCGGGTAGCACCTCGGGGTGAGCAGTTCTTC. The V call is TRBV29-1, the J call TRBJ2-1, with D possibly matching TRBD2 (5 bases). Germline V lookup: CDR1 SQVTM, CDR2 ANQGSEA. The V gene lost 3 bases and the J gene lost 9 bases, with 18 bases spanning the gap. The CDR3 has 14 residues.

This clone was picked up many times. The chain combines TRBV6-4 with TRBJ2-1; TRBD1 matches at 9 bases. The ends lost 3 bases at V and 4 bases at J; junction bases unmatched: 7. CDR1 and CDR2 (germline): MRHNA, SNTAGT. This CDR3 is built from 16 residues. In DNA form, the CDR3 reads TGTGCCAGCAGTGAAGATCCGGGACAGGGTTACAATGAGCAGTTCTTC. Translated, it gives CASSEDPGQGYNEQFF.

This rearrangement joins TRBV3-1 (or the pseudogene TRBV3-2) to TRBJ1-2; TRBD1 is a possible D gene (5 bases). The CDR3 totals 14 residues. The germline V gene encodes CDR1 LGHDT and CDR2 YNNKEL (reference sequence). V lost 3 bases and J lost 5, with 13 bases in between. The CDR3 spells CASSHRRGIYGYTF. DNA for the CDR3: TGTGCCAGCAGCCACCGACGGGGGATATATGGCTACACCTTC.

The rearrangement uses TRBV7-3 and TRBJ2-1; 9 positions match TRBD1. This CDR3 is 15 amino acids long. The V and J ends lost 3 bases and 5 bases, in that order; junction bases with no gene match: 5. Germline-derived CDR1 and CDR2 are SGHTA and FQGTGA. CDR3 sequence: CASSFDRGSNNEQFF. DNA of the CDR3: TGTGCCAGCAGCTTTGACAGGGGGTCGAACAATGAGCAGTTCTTC.

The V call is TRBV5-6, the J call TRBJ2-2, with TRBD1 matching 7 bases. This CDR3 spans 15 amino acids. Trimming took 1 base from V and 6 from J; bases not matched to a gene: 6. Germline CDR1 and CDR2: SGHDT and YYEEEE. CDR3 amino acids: CASSLFQGVAGELFF. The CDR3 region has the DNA TGTGCCAGCAGCTTGTTTCAGGGGGTTGCCGGGGAGCTGTTTTTT.

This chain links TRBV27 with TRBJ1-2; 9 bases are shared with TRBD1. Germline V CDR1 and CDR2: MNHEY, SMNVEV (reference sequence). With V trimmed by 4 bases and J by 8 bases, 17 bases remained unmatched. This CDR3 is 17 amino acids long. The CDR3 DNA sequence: TGTGCCAGCAGTTCCCATCGAAACATAGACAGGGGGTTAGGCTACACCTTC. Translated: CASSSHRNIDRGLGYTF.

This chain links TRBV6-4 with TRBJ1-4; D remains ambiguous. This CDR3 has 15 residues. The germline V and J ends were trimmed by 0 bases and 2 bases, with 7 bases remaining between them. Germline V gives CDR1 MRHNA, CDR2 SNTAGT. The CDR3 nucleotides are TGTGCCAGCAGTGACTCCGCCGGTACTAATGAAAAACTGTTTTTT. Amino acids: CASSDSAGTNEKLFF.

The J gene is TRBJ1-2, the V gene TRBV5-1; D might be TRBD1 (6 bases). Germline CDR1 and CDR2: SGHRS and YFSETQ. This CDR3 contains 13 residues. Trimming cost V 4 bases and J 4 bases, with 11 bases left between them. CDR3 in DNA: TGCGCCAGCAGCCCAGGGGTTGGCTATGGCTACACCTTC. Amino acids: CASSPGVGYGYTF.

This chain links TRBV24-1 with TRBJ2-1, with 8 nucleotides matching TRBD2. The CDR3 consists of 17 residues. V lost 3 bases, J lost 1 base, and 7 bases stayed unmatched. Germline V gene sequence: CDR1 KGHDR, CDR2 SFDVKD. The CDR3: CATSDTAGAVSYNEQFF. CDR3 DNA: TGTGCCACCAGTGATACAGCGGGAGCGGTATCCTACAATGAGCAGTTCTTC.

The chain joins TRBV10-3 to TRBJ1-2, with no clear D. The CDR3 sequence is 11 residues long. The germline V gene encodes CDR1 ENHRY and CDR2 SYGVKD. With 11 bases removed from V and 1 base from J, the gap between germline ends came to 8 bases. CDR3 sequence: CASGLNYGYTF. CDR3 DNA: TGTGCCTCAGGCCTTAACTATGGCTACACCTTC.

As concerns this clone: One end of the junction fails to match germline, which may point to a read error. DNA of the CDR3: TGCGCCAGCAGCCAAAGCAGACACCTCAGACAGGGATCCCTCTTC. Its translation is CASSQSRHLRQGSLF. V is TRBV4-1 and J is TRBJ1-2, with 7 positions matching TRBD1. Germline V gives CDR1 MGHRA, CDR2 YSYEKL. CDR3 length equals 15 residues.

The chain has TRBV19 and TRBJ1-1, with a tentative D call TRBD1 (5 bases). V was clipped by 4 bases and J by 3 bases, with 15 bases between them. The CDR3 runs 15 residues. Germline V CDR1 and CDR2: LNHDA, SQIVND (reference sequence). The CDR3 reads CASSTGRGGDTEAFF. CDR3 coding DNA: TGTGCCAGTAGTACCGGACGGGGGGGAGACACTGAAGCTTTCTTT.

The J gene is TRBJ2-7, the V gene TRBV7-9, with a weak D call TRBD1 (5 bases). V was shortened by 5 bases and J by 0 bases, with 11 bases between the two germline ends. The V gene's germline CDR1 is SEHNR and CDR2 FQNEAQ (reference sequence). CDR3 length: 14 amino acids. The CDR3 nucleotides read TGTGCCAGCAGCCCCAGACAGAGCTCCTACGAGCAGTACTTC. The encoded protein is CASSPRQSSYEQYF.